This section outlines one TCR beta chain sequence together with its context. Its antigen is undetermined. These data belong to a study of T cell repertoires in aging, cancer and after chemotherapy. Germline trimming cut 3 bases from V and 0 bases from J; bases unmatched to any gene: 8. Germline V gene lookup returns CDR1 MNHEY and CDR2 SMNVEV (reference sequence). The CDR3 has 17 residues. TCR beta rearrangements were amplified from peripheral blood genomic DNA. TRB rearrangements spanning V, D and J were amplified using mixed TRB-A/B primers. TCRdb used MiXCR to reprocess the multiplex PCR reads, holding one entry per CDR3 protein. The sample includes some 5,000 distinct CDR3 sequences, 65% to 75% seen only once; the top ten take 6.5% to 9%. The study, taken as a whole, reports: In cancer patients, declining TCR diversity with age involved lost richness and lost evenness.

This receptor was taken from a human donor with a solid tumor. Sequencing used blood. V is TRBV27 and J is TRBJ1-1; 9 bases match TRBD1. CDR3 in amino acids: CASSFVGQGVLNTEAFF. CDR3 coding DNA: TGTGCCAGCAGTTTCGTGGGACAGGGCGTATTGAACACTGAAGCTTTCTTT.